The 30 T cell receptor beta chains listed next were all sequenced from one sample in a study of monozygotic twins with inflammatory bowel disease. TCRdb reprocessed the 5' RACE reads, with one entry per CDR3 protein and no DNA. The sample spans 150,000 to 200,000 distinct CDR3 sequences; the ten largest clones claim approximately 3%. Material: blood. The receptors originated from a human donor with ulcerative colitis or Crohn's disease, or a healthy co-twin of an affected twin (not recorded which).

V usage is TRBV15 and J usage is TRBJ1-3; with no DNA, the TCRdb D assignment of TRBD1 cannot be verified. Germline values: CDR1 LNHNV, CDR2 YYDKDF (reference sequence). The CDR3 contains 16 residues. The CDR3 sequence: CATSIETVISGNTIYF.

This chain links TRBV7-6 with TRBJ2-7; the TCRdb call, TRBD1, lacks DNA for checking. This CDR3 comprises 13 residues. Germline CDR1 SGHVS, CDR2 FNYEAQ. This CDR3 is CASSRTREGEQYF.

V usage is TRBV12-3 or TRBV12-4 and J usage is TRBJ2-5; as DNA is missing, the TRBD2 call by TCRdb cannot be tested. This CDR3 has 14 residues. The CDR3 spells CASSNRDYIETQYF.

The chain has TRBV27 and TRBJ2-7; with no DNA, the TCRdb D assignment of TRBD2 cannot be verified. The germline CDR1 and CDR2 sequences are MNHEY and SMNVEV (reference sequence). The CDR3 consists of 15 residues. CDR3 sequence reads: CASSQTGLRNYEQYF.

The chain uses TRBV6-5 and TRBJ2-2; TCRdb's assignment of TRBD2 cannot be checked, as there is no DNA. The CDR3 length is 15 residues. The germline V gene encodes CDR1 MNHEY and CDR2 SVGAGI. The CDR3 here is CASSYYTSGTGELFF.

The chain combines TRBV7-9 with TRBJ2-7; as DNA is missing, the TRBD1 call by TCRdb cannot be tested. Germline CDR1 reads SEHNR; CDR2 reads FQNEAQ (reference sequence). The CDR3 has 13 residues. This CDR3 is CASSLDRGLEQYF.

The chain couples TRBV30 to TRBJ1-6; no DNA is available, so the TRBD1 call from TCRdb remains unchecked. This CDR3 contains 15 residues. The germline V gene encodes CDR1 GTSNPN and CDR2 SVGIG (reference sequence). This CDR3 reads CAWRSTRQGYSPLHF. The full variable domain, completed using reference TRBV30 and TRBJ1-6, is SQTIHQWPATLVQPVGSPLSLECTVEGTSNPNLYWYRQAAGRGLQLLFYSVGIGQISSEVPQNLSASRPQDRQFILSSKKLLLSDSGFYLCAWRSTRQGYSPLHFGNGTRLTVT.

The chain has TRBV28 and TRBJ2-5; TCRdb calls TRBD2, which cannot be checked without DNA. The CDR3 spans 13 residues. Germline V CDR1 and CDR2: MDHEN, SYDVKM. CDR3 region: CASRRSGRKTQYF.

The rearrangement joins TRBV3-1 to TRBJ1-5. CDR3 length equals 14 residues. The germline V gene has CDR1 LGHDT and CDR2 YNNKEL (reference sequence). The chain's CDR3 is CASSPMGSNQPQHF.

V usage is TRBV2 and J usage is TRBJ2-5. The CDR3 has 14 residues. Germline CDR1 reads SNHLY; CDR2 reads FYNNEI. Here the CDR3 reads CASSLLKGWETQYF. Based on the CDR3 plus reference TRBV2 and TRBJ2-5, the full variable domain is EPEVTQTPSHQVTQMGQEVILRCVPISNHLYFYWYRQILGQKVEFLVSFYNNEISEKSEIFDDQFSVERPDGSNFTLKIRSTKLEDSAMYFCASSLLKGWETQYFGPGTRLLVL.

The chain links TRBV28 to TRBJ1-1. Germline CDR1 and CDR2: MDHEN and SYDVKM. The CDR3 is made up of 13 amino acids. The CDR3: CASSTLPGFLAFF. The full variable domain, rest sourced from reference TRBV28 and TRBJ1-1, is DVKVTQSSRYLVKRTGEKVFLECVQDMDHENMFWYRQDPGLGLRLIYFSYDVKMKEKGDIPEGYSVSREKKERFSLILESASTNQTSMYLCASSTLPGFLAFFGQGTRLTVV.

The rearrangement links TRBV12-3 or TRBV12-4 to TRBJ2-1; TCRdb proposes TRBD2, but this gene call is untestable without DNA. The CDR3 covers 16 residues. CDR3 amino acids: CASSRTSGRSYNEQFF.

V is TRBV28 and J is TRBJ1-5. The germline gives CDR1 MDHEN, CDR2 SYDVKM. The CDR3 has 17 amino acids. The CDR3 region is CASSFPPWGVGNQPQHF.

This rearrangement joins TRBV5-1 to TRBJ2-7; with no DNA, the TCRdb D assignment of TRBD1 cannot be verified. The CDR3 sequence is 17 residues long. The germline CDR1 and CDR2 sequences are SGHRS and YFSETQ. The CDR3 loop is CASSLVLSDRGRYEQYF.

The J gene is TRBJ2-7, the V gene TRBV7-2; no DNA is available, so the TRBD2 call from TCRdb remains unchecked. The CDR3 runs 13 residues. Germline V gives CDR1 SGHTA, CDR2 FQGNSA. CDR3 protein: CASSLESTYEQYF.

V usage is TRBV5-6 and J usage is TRBJ2-7; there is no DNA to check the TCRdb D call of TRBD1. Germline V CDR1 and CDR2: SGHDT, YYEEEE. The CDR3 runs 16 residues. The CDR3 region is CASSLTGTAFSYEQYF. The complete variable domain, with remaining parts taken from reference TRBV5-6 and TRBJ2-7, reads DAGVTQSPTHLIKTRGQQVTLRCSPKSGHDTVSWYQQALGQGPQFIFQYYEEEERQRGNFPDRFSGHQFPNYSSELNVNALLLGDSALYLCASSLTGTAFSYEQYFGPGTRLTVT.

This CDR3 is CASSLRWTLEGPLNTEAFF. The chain links TRBV4-2 to TRBJ1-1. Germline V gene data show CDR1 as LGHNA and CDR2 as YNFKEQ. The length of the CDR3 is 19 residues.

The chain carries TRBV29-1 and TRBJ2-3; the D gene TCRdb calls, TRBD2, cannot be checked with no DNA. The CDR3 is 13 residues long. Germline values: CDR1 SQVTM, CDR2 ANQGSEA. The CDR3 loop is CSAKASGTDTQYF.

The chain couples TRBV5-1 to TRBJ2-5. There are 13 residues in the CDR3. The V gene's germline CDR1 is SGHRS and CDR2 YFSETQ. CDR3 protein: CASSLAAEETQYF.

This chain uses TRBV5-1 with TRBJ2-2; TCRdb lists TRBD2, though no DNA is available to test this call. Germline values: CDR1 SGHRS, CDR2 YFSETQ. The CDR3 is made up of 21 amino acids. CDR3 sequence: CASSLLRPGLATGVRTGELFF.

The chain is built from TRBV6-5 and TRBJ2-1. This CDR3 comprises 15 residues. From germline, CDR1 is MNHEY and CDR2 SVGAGI. CDR3 loop: CASSSRTPWHNEQFF.

This CDR3 reads CASSYVGSPLHF. The chain combines TRBV6-6 with TRBJ1-6. Germline assignment: CDR1 MNHNY and CDR2 SVGAGI (reference sequence). The CDR3 consists of 12 residues.

This CDR3 is CASSFNRASGANVLTF. The rearrangement joins TRBV7-8 to TRBJ2-6; TCRdb proposes TRBD1, but this gene call is untestable without DNA. The V gene's germline CDR1 is SGHVS and CDR2 FQNEAQ. This CDR3 is 16 amino acids long.

The chain carries TRBV18 and TRBJ2-5; TCRdb picks TRBD1, but there is no DNA to check that call. Per germline, CDR1 KGHSH and CDR2 LQKENI. The CDR3 length is 15 residues. This CDR3 reads CASSPRETGAATQYF.

The chain carries TRBV14 and TRBJ2-6; the TRBD1 assignment by TCRdb is unverifiable without DNA. Germline V gene sequence: CDR1 SGHDN, CDR2 FVKESK. The CDR3 has 18 amino acids. CDR3 in amino acids: CASSQWSGGGPGANVLTF.

This chain joins TRBV3-1 and TRBJ1-5. The CDR3 covers 14 residues. Per germline, CDR1 LGHDT and CDR2 YNNKEL (reference sequence). CDR3 sequence: CASSQGKLNQPQHF.

This sequence joins TRBV20-1 and TRBJ2-3; TCRdb's assignment of TRBD2 cannot be checked, as there is no DNA. This CDR3 has 15 residues. The germline V gene encodes CDR1 DFQATT and CDR2 SNEGSKA (reference sequence). The CDR3 here is CSASGPRGGTDTQYF.

This chain connects TRBV4-1 to TRBJ1-2. The CDR3 consists of 15 residues. CDR1 is MGHRA and CDR2 is YSYEKL in the germline V gene. This CDR3 reads CASSHSGPQGYGYTF.

The CDR3 here is CASSEGGANYGYTF. The V call is TRBV9, the J call TRBJ1-2; TCRdb's D gene call, TRBD1, goes unchecked for lack of DNA. The length of the CDR3 is 14 residues. Germline-derived CDR1 and CDR2 are SGDLS and YYNGEE. The complete variable domain, with remaining parts taken from reference TRBV9 and TRBJ1-2, reads DSGVTQTPKHLITATGQRVTLRCSPRSGDLSVYWYQQSLDQGLQFLIQYYNGEERAKGNILERFSAQQFPDLHSELNLSSLELGDSALYFCASSEGGANYGYTFGSGTRLTVV.

This sequence joins TRBV28 and TRBJ2-6; TCRdb's assignment of TRBD1 cannot be checked, as there is no DNA. The germline gives CDR1 MDHEN, CDR2 SYDVKM. The CDR3 covers 17 residues. CDR3 in amino acids: CASSLGTGISGANVLTF.